Listed below are T cell receptor beta chains from one sample, sequenced in a study of shared T cell receptors in the human thymus. The repertoire was sequenced with immunoSEQ multiplex PCR; TCRdb's copy has only in-frame clones and lacks some. The sample yields 700,000 or so clones, around 85% seen once. The data were also submitted as part of a second study, on human thymus T cells.

The source material was thymocytes. The receptors originated from a girl under two years old with a congenital heart defect. CDR3s include the opening cysteine and the closing phenylalanine or tryptophan. A D gene is named only where the DNA matches it firmly. Only some rows state a clone size, as once, few, many or a class for expanded clones.

>-|TRBJ1-4|TRBV2|-
CASSGQGPEGEKLFF
TGTGCCAGCAGTGGTCAAGGGCCGGAGGGTGAAAAACTGTTTTTT
>TRBD1|TRBJ2-1|TRBV19|-
CASRRGHRDRDTRGQFF
TGTGCCAGTAGAAGGGGGCACCGGGACAGGGACACCCGAGGGCAGTTCTTC
>TRBD2|TRBJ2-7|TRBV7-2|-
CASSPQRGPAYEQYF
TGTGCCAGCAGCCCCCAGCGGGGACCCGCCTACGAGCAGTACTTC
>TRBD2|TRBJ2-6|TRBV15|few
CATSDPLTSGPGGANVLTF
TGTGCCACCAGCGACCCGTTGACTAGCGGGCCGGGAGGGGCCAACGTCCTGACTTTC
>-|TRBJ2-3|TRBV5-4|-
CASSLGSDWTDTDTQYF
TGTGCCAGCAGCTTGGGGTCTGATTGGACAGACACAGATACGCAGTATTTT
>TRBD1|TRBJ1-3|TRBV4-1|-
CASSPTPGGLGNTIYF
TGCGCCAGCAGCCCCACCCCAGGGGGGTTGGGGAACACCATATATTTT
>-|TRBJ1-2|TRBV6-1|-
CASMETGRMEGYTF
TGTGCCAGCATGGAGACGGGTCGGATGGAGGGCTACACCTTC
>TRBD1|TRBJ1-3|TRBV5-1|few
CASSSQGGNDTENTIYF
TGCGCCAGCAGCTCGCAGGGGGGAAATGACACTGAGAACACCATATATTTT
>-|TRBJ1-4|TRBV6-4|-
CANPTSINEKLFF
TGTGCCAACCCGACATCGATTAATGAAAAACTGTTTTTT
>-|TRBJ1-2|TRBV14|-
CASSRSGYGYTF
TGTGCCAGCAGCCGGTCGGGGTATGGCTACACCTTC
>TRBD1|TRBJ1-2|TRBV5-1|-
CASSLVAGGTDGYTF
TGCGCCAGCAGCTTGGTGGCAGGGGGCACTGACGGCTACACCTTC
>-|TRBJ2-1|TRBV10-3|-
CAISIGTPSTSYNEQFF
TGTGCCATCAGTATTGGGACACCTTCTACCTCCTACAATGAGCAGTTCTTC
>TRBD1|TRBJ1-2|TRBV9|-
CASSVADRHSGSYGYTF
TGTGCCAGCAGCGTAGCGGACAGGCACTCGGGAAGCTATGGCTACACCTTC
>TRBD2|TRBJ2-7|TRBV14|once
CASSQDAGELPPEGLYEQYF
TGTGCCAGCAGCCAAGATGCGGGGGAGCTACCCCCGGAAGGATTATACGAGCAGTACTTC